The 31 T cell receptor beta chains below come from one sample, sequenced in a study of CD4 and CD8 cells across lung adenocarcinoma regions. Via MiXCR, TCRdb re-called the PCR reads, giving one row per CDR3 protein. The data hold about 3,400 distinct CDR3 sequences, with approximately 58% observed a single time. The material sequenced was CD4+ T cells from the center of a lung tumor. The origin of the receptors is a female donor with lung adenocarcinoma. The CD4 and CD8 labels of this study may be unreliable.

The gene calls are TRBV12-3 or TRBV12-4 and TRBJ2-3; tentative D call: TRBD1 (6 bases). The CDR3 runs 15 residues. Between the trimmed V and J ends, which lost 2 bases and 1 base, there was a span of 10 bases. This CDR3 reads CASSLSAGGTDTQYF. In DNA, the CDR3 is TGTGCCAGCAGTTTATCCGCAGGGGGCACAGATACGCAGTATTTT.

CDR3 protein: CASSPVLAGLYEQYF. CDR3 in DNA: TGTGCCAGCAGCCCAGTACTAGCGGGACTTTACGAGCAGTACTTC. The V and J genes are TRBV7-2 and TRBJ2-1; 10 bases line up with TRBD2. The J call may be faulty, since TRBJ2-7 better matches the DNA end. CDR1 and CDR2 (germline): SGHTA, FQGNSA. The CDR3 is made up of 15 amino acids.

The chain carries TRBV12-3 or TRBV12-4 and TRBJ2-3; 11 nucleotides agree with TRBD2. J was trimmed by 4 bases and V by 7 bases; bases with no gene match: 4. This CDR3 has 14 residues. The chain's CDR3 is CASKLAGVSDTQYF. The CDR3, as DNA: TGTGCCAGCAAACTAGCGGGAGTTTCAGATACGCAGTATTTT.

V gene TRBV6-1 combines with J gene TRBJ1-5; 8 positions match TRBD1. Germline V lookup: CDR1 MNHNS, CDR2 SASEGT. This CDR3 spans 17 amino acids. The J segment lost 2 bases and the V segment lost 7 bases, leaving 13 bases of the junction unmatched. CDR3 nucleotide sequence: TGTGCCAGCAAGACGGACAGGGATTACGTGGGCAATCAGCCCCAGCATTTT. It encodes CASKTDRDYVGNQPQHF.

This clonotype ranks as medium-sized. In DNA, the CDR3 is TGTGCCAGCAGTTACTCGGTGGGGCAGGGGGAAGAGACCCAGTACTTC. As protein: CASSYSVGQGEETQYF. The chain uses TRBV6-5 and TRBJ2-5; 7 nucleotides match TRBD1. The CDR3 extends over 16 amino acids. Trimming cost V 0 bases and J 3 bases; bases outside gene matches: 7. Germline CDR1 and CDR2: MNHEY and SVGAGI.

The chain recombines TRBV9 with TRBJ2-3; TRBD2 aligns across 8 bases. The CDR3 runs 16 residues. J was trimmed by 3 bases and V by 0 bases; bases with no gene match: 6. The germline V gene has CDR1 SGDLS and CDR2 YYNGEE. The CDR3 nucleotides are TGTGCCAGCAGCGTAGAAGCGGGAGATTGGACAGATACGCAGTATTTT. Translation gives CASSVEAGDWTDTQYF.

This clonotype was seen a handful of times. The CDR3 spells CAWRPDRVGFNEQFF. CDR3 coding DNA: TGTGCCTGGAGACCAGACAGGGTCGGTTTCAATGAGCAGTTCTTC. This chain uses TRBV30 with TRBJ2-1, with TRBD1 identical over 7 bases. V lost 3 bases to trimming and J lost 6 bases; unmatched junction nucleotides: 11. Germline V gene data show CDR1 as GTSNPN and CDR2 as SVGIG (reference sequence). This CDR3 comprises 15 residues.

V is TRBV6-5 and J is TRBJ2-1, with D uncertain. The J call may not be correct, given that the DNA end is closer to TRBJ2-7. The length of the CDR3 is 11 residues. Germline lookup yields CDR1 MNHEY and CDR2 SVGAGI. CDR3 sequence (DNA): TGTGCCAGCAGTTTTAAGGGTGAGCAGTACTTC. Translating gives CASSFKGEQYF.

The rearrangement links TRBV12-3 or TRBV12-4 to TRBJ2-5, with 8 nucleotides matching TRBD2. CDR3 length equals 14 residues. V was clipped by 5 bases and J by 3 bases; unmatched bases: 5. CDR3 loop: CASSASGLEETQYF. CDR3 sequence (DNA): TGTGCCAGCAGTGCCTCGGGACTAGAAGAGACCCAGTACTTC.

In the case of this clonotype: A junction end diverges from the germline sequence, so it may reflect a read error. In DNA, the CDR3 is TGCGCCACGGGACTAGAAGCTAAAAACATGCAGTACTTT. Translated, it gives CATGLEAKNMQYF. This chain links TRBV10-1 with TRBJ2-3; 8 bases map to TRBD2. The CDR3 contains 13 residues. The V gene's germline CDR1 is WNHNN and CDR2 SYGVQD (reference sequence).

The chain employs TRBV20-1 and TRBJ2-5; D may be TRBD2 (10 bases). The CDR3 runs 18 residues. Germline-derived CDR1 and CDR2 are DFQATT and SNEGSKA (reference sequence). Between the trimmed V and J ends, which lost 2 bases and 11 bases, there was a span of 33 bases. Here the CDR3 reads CSARLGGQGKREGLKQYF. The CDR3 DNA is TGCAGTGCTAGACTCGGGGGACAGGGAAAGCGGGAGGGCCTAAAGCAGTACTTC.

This clonotype has only a few counts. The rearrangement uses TRBV6-2 or TRBV6-3 and TRBJ2-5; 7 bases map to TRBD1. Losses at the gene ends were 7 bases for V and 0 bases for J; bases not matched to a gene: 2. The CDR3 is 13 amino acids. Germline V gives CDR1 MNHEY, CDR2 SVGEGT. CDR3 in DNA: TGTGCCAGCAAGGGACAGAACCAAGAGACCCAGTACTTC. It yields the protein CASKGQNQETQYF.

Concerning this clonotype itself: An end of the junction differs from the germline gene, which may be a read error. In DNA form, the CDR3 reads TGTGCCAGCAGTGACGCTAGCAACACCGGGGAGCAGTTTTTT. The encoded protein is CASSDASNTGEQFF. This rearrangement joins TRBV6-1 to TRBJ2-2, with D possibly TRBD2 on 5 matching bases. The germline V gene encodes CDR1 MNHNS and CDR2 SASEGT. The CDR3 covers 14 residues.

This clonotype was counted a single time. The chain recombines TRBV7-2 with TRBJ2-1, with TRBD1 identical over 7 bases. The V gene end was trimmed by 5 bases and the J gene end by 0 bases; junction bases not matched to a gene: 4. The CDR3 runs to 15 residues. Germline CDR1 reads SGHTA; CDR2 reads FQGNSA. DNA of the CDR3: TGTGCCAGCAGCGGGGGACAGAGCTCCTACAATGAGCAGTTCTTC. Translated, it gives CASSGGQSSYNEQFF.

The J gene is TRBJ2-2, the V gene TRBV7-9, with a tentative D call TRBD2 (5 bases). CDR3 size: 15 residues. Germline V lookup: CDR1 SEHNR, CDR2 FQNEAQ (reference sequence). V was shortened by 4 bases and J by 1 base, with 10 bases between the two germline ends. DNA of the CDR3: TGTGCCAGCAGCTACGGAGGCGGGAACACCGGGGAGCTGTTTTTT. It is translated as CASSYGGGNTGELFF.

This clonotype was seen more than once but under ten times. V gene TRBV5-1 combines with J gene TRBJ1-2; TRBD1 is a possible D gene (6 bases). The CDR3 sequence is 13 residues long. Trimming took off 5 bases at V and 7 bases at J, with 15 bases between the two ends. The germline V gene encodes CDR1 SGHRS and CDR2 YFSETQ. CDR3 protein: CASRSIGGGGYTF. DNA for the CDR3: TGCGCCAGCAGATCTATCGGGGGCGGTGGCTACACCTTC.

The rearrangement uses TRBV27 and TRBJ2-1; D gene unclear. The DNA end is a closer match to TRBJ2-5, so the J assignment may be wrong. CDR1 MNHEY and CDR2 SMNVEV come from the germline V gene (reference sequence). This CDR3 has 15 residues. The CDR3 spells CASSVDTSALETQYF. In DNA, the CDR3 is TGTGCCAGCAGTGTTGATACGAGCGCTTTGGAGACCCAGTACTTC.

Points on this clonotype: An end of the junction does not agree with germline; a read error may underlie this. CDR3: CASSLSQGTQYF. In nucleotides, the CDR3 is TGTGCCAGCAGTTTATCCCAGGGTACCCAGTACTTT. The chain has TRBV27 and TRBJ2-3; possibly TRBD1 for D (5 bases). This CDR3 region has 12 residues. Per the germline V gene, CDR1 is MNHEY and CDR2 is SMNVEV (reference sequence).

The rearrangement uses TRBV11-1 and TRBJ2-5; maybe TRBD1 (6 bases). The CDR3 consists of 16 residues. Germline V gives CDR1 SGHAT, CDR2 FQDESV (reference sequence). V lost 5 bases, J lost 11 bases, and 27 bases lay in between. The CDR3 DNA is TGTGCCAGCAGCCCCGTTCGGACAGTCACTCAAGCGGAGCAGTACTTC. It translates to CASSPVRTVTQAEQYF.

The rearrangement joins TRBV6-1 to TRBJ2-5; a possible D gene is TRBD1 (5 bases). The DNA end favors TRBJ2-7, so the J call may be wrong. This CDR3 contains 15 residues. From germline, CDR1 is MNHNS and CDR2 SASEGT. CDR3 nucleotides: TGTGCCAGCAGTGCCTTAGAAGGGGTCCCCTACGAGCAGTACTTC. Its protein product is CASSALEGVPYEQYF.

The rearrangement links TRBV7-6 to TRBJ2-1; D may be TRBD1 or TRBD2 (6 bases each). V was trimmed by 1 base and J by 2 bases, leaving 9 bases between them. Germline loops: CDR1 SGHVS, CDR2 FNYEAQ. This CDR3 contains 15 residues. The CDR3 coding sequence is TGTGCCAGCAGCTTAGAGGGGGGTGCCTACAATGAGCAGTTCTTC. This codes for CASSLEGGAYNEQFF.

V gene TRBV30 combines with J gene TRBJ2-3, with D perhaps matching TRBD1 or TRBD2 (5 bases each). V lost 2 bases and J 0 bases, leaving 12 bases between the germline ends. Germline V gene lookup returns CDR1 GTSNPN and CDR2 SVGIG (reference sequence). This CDR3 is 15 amino acids long. The CDR3 sequence is CAWSLGGASTDTQYF. The CDR3 region has the DNA TGTGCCTGGAGTCTTGGGGGAGCTAGCACAGATACGCAGTATTTT.

This clonotype is categorized as large. This chain connects TRBV6-1 to TRBJ1-1, with D maybe TRBD1 (5 bases). Germline loops: CDR1 MNHNS, CDR2 SASEGT. V lost 5 bases, J lost 4 bases, and 17 bases lay in between. The CDR3 length is 15 residues. The CDR3 reads CASSTEFRGATEAFF. CDR3 in DNA: TGTGCCAGCAGTACAGAGTTCCGAGGGGCCACTGAAGCTTTCTTT.

This sequence joins TRBV27 and TRBJ2-5; a weak D match, TRBD1 (5 bases). Germline V CDR1 and CDR2: MNHEY, SMNVEV (reference sequence). This CDR3 spans 13 amino acids. V was cut by 6 bases and J by 1 base, with 9 bases left in between. This CDR3 is CASRQGGQETQYF. The CDR3, as DNA: TGTGCCAGCAGGCAGGGTGGCCAAGAGACCCAGTACTTC.

The CDR3 loop reads CASRPGQGSGNEQFF. Written as DNA, the CDR3 is TGTGCCAGCAGGCCGGGACAGGGGAGCGGCAATGAGCAGTTCTTC. The rearrangement links TRBV6-1 to TRBJ2-1, with 10 bases fitting TRBD1. CDR3 length: 15 residues. Germline CDR1 MNHNS, CDR2 SASEGT. With V trimmed by 6 bases and J by 6 bases, 8 bases remained unmatched.

The rearrangement links TRBV6-1 to TRBJ2-1, with D possibly called TRBD1 or TRBD2 (5 bases each). The CDR3 consists of 11 residues. The germline V gene encodes CDR1 MNHNS and CDR2 SASEGT. Trimming left V 8 bases short and J 7 bases short, with 9 bases between. CDR3 in DNA: TGTGCCAGCTCGTGGGGGAATGAGCAGTTCTTC. Translating it yields CASSWGNEQFF.

The table lists this clonotype with a few counts. Here the CDR3 reads CASSPRTTQETQYF. The CDR3 DNA sequence: TGTGCCAGCAGCCCGCGGACAACCCAAGAGACCCAGTACTTC. The chain is built from TRBV7-2 and TRBJ2-1, with D maybe TRBD1 (5 bases). Matching the DNA end better, TRBJ2-5 makes the J call doubtful. Germline CDR1 and CDR2: SGHTA and FQGNSA. The CDR3 loop spans 14 amino acids.

The chain joins TRBV6-1 to TRBJ2-1; D may be TRBD2 (6 bases). With the DNA end fitting TRBJ2-5 better, the J assignment may be wrong. CDR1 MNHNS and CDR2 SASEGT come from the germline V gene. This CDR3 comprises 14 residues. The CDR3 here is CARPVLAVGETQYF. DNA for the CDR3: TGTGCCAGGCCGGTTTTAGCGGTAGGAGAGACCCAGTACTTC.

The chain uses TRBV6-5 and TRBJ2-3, with D hard to call. With 2 bases removed from V and 4 bases from J, the gap between germline ends came to 7 bases. Looked up from germline, CDR1 is MNHEY and CDR2 is SVGAGI. The CDR3 totals 13 residues. The chain's CDR3 is CASSYVPADTQYF. The CDR3 coding sequence is TGTGCCAGCAGTTACGTTCCCGCAGATACGCAGTATTTT.

Concerning this clonotype itself: Compared with germline, one end of the junction differs, possibly owing to a read error. The chain joins TRBV6-1 to TRBJ2-5; no clear D gene. CDR3 length: 15 residues. Per germline, CDR1 MNHNS and CDR2 SASEGT. The CDR3 loop is CASRPRGEVISPLHF. CDR3 in DNA: TGTGCCAGCAGGCCCCGAGGCGAAGTAATTTCACCCCTCCACTTC.

V gene TRBV10-1 combines with J gene TRBJ2-1, with 12 bases lining up with TRBD1. The CDR3 runs 14 residues. CDR1 and CDR2 from the germline V gene are WNHNN and SYGVQD (reference sequence). The trim removed 2 bases at V and 15 bases at J, leaving 8 bases unmatched. CDR3 protein: CASSELGTGGVRFF. CDR3 in DNA: TGCGCCAGCAGTGAGCTGGGGACAGGGGGCGTTCGGTTCTTC.